The T cell receptor (beta chain) described here comes from a study of graft-versus-host responses after intestinal transplantation. Study-level background: Recipients had transplants, and these were multivisceral, liver-intestinal, or isolated intestinal.

Clones were sequenced by immunoSEQ multiplex PCR, and TCRdb holds only the in-frame ones, with some missing. The sample has 3,600 or so clones, about two thirds seen once. Germline V gene sequence: CDR1 SEHNR, CDR2 FQNEAQ (reference sequence). The V and J ends lost 1 base and 0 bases respectively, with 8 bases between them. This CDR3 has 15 amino acids. From the graft tissue, intraepithelial and lamina propria lymphocytes were released through processing. This chain joins TRBV7-9 and TRBJ2-3; tentative D call: TRBD1 (5 bases). Sequenced here: ileum tissue, sampled 1018 days after intestinal transplantation. The sequence came from a human patient who received an intestinal transplant, so some T cells may come from the graft donor. CDR3 protein: CASSLGQKSTDTQYF. DNA of the CDR3: TGTGCCAGCAGCTTAGGACAGAAGAGCACAGATACGCAGTATTTT.